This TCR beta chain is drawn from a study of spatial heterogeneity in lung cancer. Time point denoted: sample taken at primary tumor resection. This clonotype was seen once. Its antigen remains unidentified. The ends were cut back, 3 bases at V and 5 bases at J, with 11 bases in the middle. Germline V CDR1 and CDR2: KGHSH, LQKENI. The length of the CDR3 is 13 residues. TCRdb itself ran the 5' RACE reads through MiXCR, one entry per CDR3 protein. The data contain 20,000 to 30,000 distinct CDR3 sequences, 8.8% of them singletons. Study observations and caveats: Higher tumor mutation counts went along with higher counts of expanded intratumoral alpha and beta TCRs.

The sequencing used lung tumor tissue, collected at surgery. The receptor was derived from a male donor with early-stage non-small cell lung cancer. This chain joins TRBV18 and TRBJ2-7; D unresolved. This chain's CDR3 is CASSPTSLDEQYF. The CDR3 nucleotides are TGTGCCAGCTCACCCACATCCCTTGACGAGCAGTACTTC.